This T cell receptor (beta chain) originates from a study of T cell clusters in autoimmune cytopenias. TRB was amplified by touch-down multiplex PCR, primer pools A and B combined. Each CDR3 protein gets one entry in TCRdb, which reprocessed the multiplex PCR reads and gives no DNA. Seen in this sample are approximately 12,000 distinct CDR3 sequences; the ten most common clones hold approximately 3.2%. The CDR3 contains 16 residues. Germline V gene data show CDR1 as KGHDR and CDR2 as SFDVKD. Concerning this clonotype itself: The antigen is not known.

Study results and limitations: Primary autoimmune cytopenia patients appeared to lack physiological T cell clusters present in healthy donors.

Approximately 40,000 genome equivalents of blood DNA were amplified for TRB. These sequences were also reported in another study, on T cell repertoires in aging, cancer and after chemotherapy. From that report: In healthy donors, age-related TCR diversity loss mainly reflected lost richness.

The V call is TRBV24-1, the J call TRBJ2-3; TCRdb lists TRBD2, though no DNA is available to test this call. The TCR comes from a human donor in good health. The sample taken for sequencing was peripheral blood. The CDR3 loop is CATSDPGTSPTDTQYF.